This TCR beta chain was profiled in a study of vaccination and CD4 T cells after COVID-19. Cultured CD4+ T cell DNA was sequenced using the Oncomine TCR Beta short-read assay. MiXCR was run by TCRdb on the PCR reads, yielding one entry per CDR3 protein. The top ten clones hold 4% to 6% of a sample with about 21,000 distinct CDR3 sequences, approximately 49% of them seen once. Concerning this clonotype itself: The antigen remains undetermined.

The germline V and J ends were trimmed by 4 bases and 12 bases, with 13 bases remaining between them. The germline CDR1 and CDR2 sequences are LNHDA and SQIVND (reference sequence). The CDR3 runs to 12 residues. This sample's treatment: approximately 11-day PBMC culture with coronavirus spike peptide pools or control peptides (ViraFEST assay). The positive PCR dates, which preceded the US Alpha, Beta and Delta variants, fell between March and December 2020. Culture of approximately 2.1 million PBMCs per well took place with 10 IU/ml IL-2 and approximately 11 ug/ml peptide pools. This TCR was recovered from a human donor who had recovered from COVID-19. The gene calls are TRBV19 and TRBJ2-1; D remains ambiguous. The source material was CD4+ T cells from blood, cultured in vitro. CDR3 coding DNA: TGTGCCAGTAGTACATGGTCCGTTGGGCAGTTCTTC. It codes for CASSTWSVGQFF.